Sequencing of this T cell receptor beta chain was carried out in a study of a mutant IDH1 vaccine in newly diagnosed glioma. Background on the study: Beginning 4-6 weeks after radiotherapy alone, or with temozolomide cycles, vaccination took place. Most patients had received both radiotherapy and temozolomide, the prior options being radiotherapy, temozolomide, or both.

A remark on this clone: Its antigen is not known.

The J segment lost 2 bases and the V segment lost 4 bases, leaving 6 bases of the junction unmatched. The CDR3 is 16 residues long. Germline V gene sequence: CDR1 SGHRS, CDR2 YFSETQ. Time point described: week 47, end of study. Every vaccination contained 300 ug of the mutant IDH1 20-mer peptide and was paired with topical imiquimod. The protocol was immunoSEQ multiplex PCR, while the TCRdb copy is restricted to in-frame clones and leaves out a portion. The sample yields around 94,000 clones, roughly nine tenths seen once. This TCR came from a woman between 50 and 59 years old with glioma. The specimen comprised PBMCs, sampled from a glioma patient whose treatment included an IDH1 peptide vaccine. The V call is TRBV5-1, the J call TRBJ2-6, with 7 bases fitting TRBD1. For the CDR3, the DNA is TGCGCCAGCAGCACTACAGGGGTCGCTGGGGCCAACGTCCTGACTTTC. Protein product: CASSTTGVAGANVLTF.